This T cell receptor beta chain emerged from a study of beta chain features in type 1 diabetes. Whole-study findings and limits: For TCRB rearrangement, an influence of HLA type remained unresolved here. Shortening that was moderate but significant affected the TCRB CDR3s of Type 1 diabetes patients in all four CD4+ subsets. A possible short-template PCR bias applies equally to patients and controls.

In germline, CDR1 is KGHSH, CDR2 LQKENI. This CDR3 has 16 residues. V was shortened by 3 bases and J by 1 base, with 15 bases between the two germline ends. All of the isolated RNA was reverse transcribed, so expressed TCRB transcripts were sequenced. TCRdb's table, derived via immunoSEQ multiplex PCR, lists solely in-frame clones and lacks some. Of about 170,000 clones in the sample, approximately 7.8% were seen once. About this clone itself: Its antigen is not known.

CD4+ naive, central memory, regulatory and stem cell-like memory subsets were isolated by sorting on CD45RO/CCR7/CD25/CD127/CD95/CD27. The clonotype comes from a woman between 40 and 55 years old with type 1 diabetes. The chain recombines TRBV18 with TRBJ1-1; possible D gene TRBD1, 5 bases. Specimen: central memory CD4+ T cells from blood. The CDR3 region has the DNA TGTGCCAGCTCACCGCCTAGTGGGGGGGAGAACACTGAAGCTTTCTTT. As protein: CASSPPSGGENTEAFF.